Listed below are T cell receptor beta chains from one sample, sequenced in a study of cytomegalovirus exposure and HLA in healthy donors. Sequencing was performed with immunoSEQ multiplex PCR; in TCRdb, only in-frame clones are kept and a portion is missing. Of fewer than 90,000 clones listed, roughly 77% are singletons. Sequenced material: PBMCs. The receptors stem from a woman in her thirties or forties in good health and CMV-seropositive. Each CDR3 is given with its conserved first and last residue. Fields, in order: V gene, J gene, CDR3 protein.

>TRBV2|TRBJ2-1
CASSEARSVNEQFF
>TRBV27|TRBJ2-3
CASSYVTSTDTQYF
>TRBV7-9|TRBJ2-7
CASSPHYEQYF
>TRBV5-1|TRBJ1-3
CASSLTGTGSGNTIYF
>TRBV27|TRBJ1-5
CASSFGGNQPQHF
>TRBV5-1|TRBJ2-3
CASSYGLAALDTQYF
>TRBV19|TRBJ1-2
CASSTRGSNYGYTF
>TRBV28|TRBJ2-5
CASSFEPGTGERIQETQYF
>TRBV28|TRBJ2-3
CASSLGGAKDTQYF
>TRBV11-3|TRBJ1-1
CASSLEGRANTEAFF
>TRBV7-2|TRBJ1-4
CASSLAPTANEKLFF
>TRBV18|TRBJ2-7
CASSPRGPGEQYF
>TRBV7-2|TRBJ2-7
CASSIEDSYEQYF
>TRBV9|TRBJ2-1
CASSVGPTGGGTRYNEQFF
>TRBV19|TRBJ1-1
CASSIRDRGTEAFF
>TRBV9|TRBJ1-5
CASSATGQSNQPQHF
>TRBV19|TRBJ2-1
CASSTIREAGNEQFF
>TRBV5-4|TRBJ2-7
CASSLAGEGSVSYEQYF
>TRBV10-2|TRBJ1-1
CASSLGNTEAFF
>TRBV18|TRBJ2-7
CASSFRDRVLDEQYF
>TRBV1|TRBJ2-7
CTSSQSFVQRDPPYEQYF
>TRBV6-4|TRBJ2-7
CASPQPGQGTYEQYF
>TRBV6-5|TRBJ1-4
CASALGGATNEKLFF
>TRBV4-3|TRBJ2-7
CASSQVGDTSYEQYF
>TRBV29-1|TRBJ1-1
CSVNRGLLGLNTEAFF
>TRBV5-1|TRBJ1-1
CASSSYGGRTEAFF
>TRBV28|TRBJ2-1
CASSILAIRGFSHNEQFF
>TRBV7-9|TRBJ2-4
CASSLGLAGGTKNIQYF
>TRBV30|TRBJ2-1
CAWGALGRAYNEQFF
>TRBV5-4|TRBJ2-1
CASSLSEYNEQFF
>TRBV27|TRBJ2-7
CASSKTAVYEQYF
>TRBV5-8|TRBJ1-2
CASSQELTGGSYTF
>TRBV28|TRBJ2-7
CASRTSGRYEQYF
>TRBV15|TRBJ1-3
CATSRDFPSSGNTIYF
>TRBV11-3|TRBJ2-7
CASSLAAAGEQYF
>TRBV5-1|TRBJ1-2
CASSDDSLYGYTF
>TRBV28|TRBJ1-1
CASSLFGGWAEAFF
>TRBV5-6|TRBJ1-1
CASSLTGARTEAFF
>TRBV7-9|TRBJ1-2
CASSLQGNRDYGYTF
>TRBV4-1|TRBJ2-5
CASSQDLAEETQYF